These T cell receptor beta chains were read from a single sample in a study of blood T cell repertoires in COVID-19. Repertoires were generated with immunoSEQ multiplex PCR, while TCRdb's copy carries only in-frame clones and drops some. Here the sample spans 50,000 to 70,000 clones, 76% being singletons. Sequenced input: peripheral blood. All receptors derive from a man over 45 with active or convalescent COVID-19. Each CDR3 is given with its conserved first and last residue. The D gene is left open where the match is weak. Rows may omit the clone size; those that give it use once, few, many or a size class.

D | J | V | size | DNA | CDR3
. | TRBJ1-2 | TRBV7-2 | . | TGTGCCAGCAGCTTAAGCAGGTCGGCCGGCTACACCTTC | CASSLSRSAGYTF
TRBD1 | TRBJ1-1 | TRBV19 | few | TGTGCCAGTAGAAACACAGGGGGCACTGAAGCTTTCTTT | CASRNTGGTEAFF
. | TRBJ1-1 | TRBV18 | . | TGTGCCAGCTCACCACTCTCCGACCACAACGGGGGTGAAGCTTTCTTT | CASSPLSDHNGGEAFF
. | TRBJ1-5 | TRBV5-1 | . | TGCGCCAGCAGCCAGGACACTCATCAGCCCCAGCATTTT | CASSQDTHQPQHF
. | TRBJ2-1 | TRBV11-3 | . | TGTGCCAGCAGCTTAGGATCCCGGGGGTGGGCGAATGAGCAGTTCTTC | CASSLGSRGWANEQFF
. | TRBJ1-3 | TRBV18 | . | TGTGCCAGCTCACCAAACAGCCCAAAGACTGGAAACACCATATATTTT | CASSPNSPKTGNTIYF
. | TRBJ1-2 | TRBV29-1 | . | TGCAGCGTTGAGGCAAACGAAAACTATGGCTACACCTTC | CSVEANENYGYTF
. | TRBJ2-5 | TRBV18 | . | TGTGCCAGCTCACTGAAGGACACGGAACTCCAAGAGACCCAGTACTTC | CASSLKDTELQETQYF
TRBD2 | TRBJ2-5 | TRBV29-1 | . | TGCAGCGTTGAAACTAGCGGGATTCAAGAGACCCAGTACTTC | CSVETSGIQETQYF
. | TRBJ2-7 | TRBV19 | . | TGTGCCAGTAGTCCCCTCGCGACGGGATTGGTTTACGAGCAGTACTTC | CASSPLATGLVYEQYF
. | TRBJ1-6 | TRBV27 | . | TGTGCCAGCAGTATACAGAGCTCCTATAATTCACCCCTCCACTTT | CASSIQSSYNSPLHF
TRBD1 | TRBJ2-3 | TRBV7-2 | . | TGTGCCAGCAGCCTCGGGACAGGGACAGATACGCAGTATTTT | CASSLGTGTDTQYF
TRBD2 | TRBJ2-1 | TRBV7-2 | . | TGTGCCAGCAGCTCCGGACTAGTCCATGAGCAGTTCTTC | CASSSGLVHEQFF
. | TRBJ1-2 | TRBV5-8 | . | TGTGCCAGCAGCTTCCAGGTTCACTATGGCTACACCTTC | CASSFQVHYGYTF
. | TRBJ1-2 | TRBV19 | few | TGTGCCAGTAGTATCTTAGGGGGATTCGGCTACACCTTC | CASSILGGFGYTF
TRBD2 | TRBJ2-3 | TRBV7-2 | . | TGTGCCAGCAGGGAGGGACTAGCGAACACAGATACGCAGTATTTT | CASREGLANTDTQYF
. | TRBJ1-3 | TRBV15 | . | TGTGCCACCACCCAGTTCTCTGGAAACACCATATATTTT | CATTQFSGNTIYF
TRBD1 | TRBJ2-7 | TRBV7-8 | . | TGTGCCAGCAGCTTAACACAGGGGGCCTCCTACGAGCAGTACTTC | CASSLTQGASYEQYF
TRBD1 | TRBJ1-6 | TRBV2 | . | TGTGCCAGCAGTGAATCAGGGGGACCGTATCCACCCCTCCACTTT | CASSESGGPYPPLHF
. | TRBJ2-3 | TRBV19 | . | TGTGCCAGTTGGGACCCGGAGGGGTTCGATACGCAGTATTTT | CASWDPEGFDTQYF
TRBD2 | TRBJ2-7 | TRBV7-7 | . | TGTGCCAGCAGCCCTTCCCCCTTTCGCGGGAGGGGTACCTACGAGCAGTACTTC | CASSPSPFRGRGTYEQYF
TRBD2 | TRBJ2-3 | TRBV2 | . | TGTGCCAGCAGTAAGCGGGGGAGCACAGATACGCAGTATTTT | CASSKRGSTDTQYF
TRBD1 | TRBJ1-6 | TRBV4-1 | once | TGCGCCAGCAGCCTGCTAGAGGGGGCAGGATCACCCCTCCACTTT | CASSLLEGAGSPLHF
TRBD2 | TRBJ2-1 | TRBV6-1 | . | TGTGCCAGCAGTGAAGCTGGCGGGAGCCCCTATGAGCAGTTCTTC | CASSEAGGSPYEQFF
TRBD2 | TRBJ2-5 | TRBV9 | few | TGTGCCAGCAGCGTAGCCCCGACTAGCGGGCGGGAGACCCAGTACTTC | CASSVAPTSGRETQYF
. | TRBJ1-1 | TRBV18 | . | TGTGCCAGCTCACCGAGGGCCGACGAGCTAACTGAAGCTTTCTTT | CASSPRADELTEAFF
. | TRBJ1-5 | TRBV5-6 | . | TGTGCCAGCAGCAACTGGGGGGGCAATCAGCCCCAGCATTTT | CASSNWGGNQPQHF
TRBD1 | TRBJ1-2 | TRBV27 | once | TGTGCCAGCAGTTCGCTGGGACAGGCAGAGAGGGATGGCTACACCTTC | CASSSLGQAERDGYTF
. | TRBJ2-7 | TRBV15 | . | TGTGCCACCAGCAGCCGGAAAGGAGGGGAGCAGTACTTC | CATSSRKGGEQYF
. | TRBJ2-6 | TRBV7-9 | . | TGTGCCAGCAGCTGGGGGGCTGGGGCCAACGTCCTGACTTTC | CASSWGAGANVLTF
TRBD1 | TRBJ2-2 | TRBV7-2 | . | TGTGCCAGCAGCTTATCAGGGGGCCAGAACACCGGGGAGCTGTTTTTT | CASSLSGGQNTGELFF
TRBD1 | TRBJ1-6 | TRBV5-1 | . | TGCGCCAGCAGCAACCCGGGACAGGGTAATTCACCCCTCCACTTT | CASSNPGQGNSPLHF
TRBD1 | TRBJ1-2 | TRBV27 | . | TGTGCCAGCAGTCCGGGACAGGGCTGGACTAACTATGGCTACACCTTC | CASSPGQGWTNYGYTF
TRBD2 | TRBJ2-7 | TRBV6-6 | . | TGTGCCAGCAGTTACGTAGCGGGGGGCGACGAGCAGTACTTC | CASSYVAGGDEQYF
TRBD1 | TRBJ2-2 | TRBV19 | . | TGTGCCAGTAGTCTATCCGGGACAGGGGTCCTAGTAAACACCGGGGAGCTGTTTTTT | CASSLSGTGVLVNTGELFF
. | TRBJ2-1 | TRBV6-1 | . | TGTGCCAGCAGTGAATCTGGCGGGCCCGGTGCCAATGAGCAGTTCTTC | CASSESGGPGANEQFF
TRBD2 | TRBJ2-3 | TRBV18 | few | TGTGCCAGCTCACCGGAGTGGAGCGGGGGGGTCACAGATACGCAGTATTTT | CASSPEWSGGVTDTQYF
TRBD1 | TRBJ1-1 | TRBV10-3 | . | TGTGCCATCAGTGGACAGGGCGTGAACACTGAAGCTTTCTTT | CAISGQGVNTEAFF
. | TRBJ1-5 | TRBV5-6 | . | TGTGCCAGCAGCTTGTCAGGGGTAAATCAGCCCCAGCATTTT | CASSLSGVNQPQHF
. | TRBJ1-5 | TRBV18 | . | TGTGCCAGCTCAGGGGAGATGAGTCAGCCCCAGCATTTT | CASSGEMSQPQHF
TRBD2 | TRBJ2-1 | TRBV7-9 | . | TGTGCCAGCAGCCTGGCGGGGACTAGCAATGAGCAGTTCTTC | CASSLAGTSNEQFF
. | TRBJ2-1 | TRBV11-2 | . | TGTGCCACCTCACCATCAGACAGGCAGTTCTTC | CATSPSDRQFF
. | TRBJ2-6 | TRBV7-9 | . | TGTGCCAGCAGCTTGGCGGTTTCCAACTCTGGGGCCAACGTCCTGACTTTC | CASSLAVSNSGANVLTF
TRBD1 | TRBJ1-1 | TRBV7-2 | . | TGTGCCAGCAGCCCAGGACAGGGGGCGCATACTGAAGCTTTCTTT | CASSPGQGAHTEAFF
TRBD2 | TRBJ2-3 | TRBV19 | . | TGTGCCAGTAGTATTTCCCTAGCGGAAACTGCGCAGTATTTT | CASSISLAETAQYF
. | TRBJ2-1 | TRBV27 | . | TGTGCCAGCTCCCCCTTGGCCAGCGGGTATGGTAATGAGCAGTTCTTC | CASSPLASGYGNEQFF
. | TRBJ1-2 | TRBV3-1/TRBV3-2 | few | TGTGCCAGCAGCCAGGGCCGGATGGGGGCGCCGGGCTATGGCTACACCTTC | CASSQGRMGAPGYGYTF
. | TRBJ2-4 | TRBV5-1 | . | TGCGCCAGCAGCTACTCAGGGTTTGCCAAAAACATTCAGTACTTC | CASSYSGFAKNIQYF
. | TRBJ1-2 | TRBV5-4 | . | TGTGCCAGCAGCTTACAGGGAGCATTCTATGGCTACACCTTC | CASSLQGAFYGYTF
. | TRBJ1-1 | TRBV5-1 | . | TGCGCCAGCAGCCCGCAGGGTCCCTACACTGAAGCTTTCTTT | CASSPQGPYTEAFF
TRBD1 | TRBJ1-4 | TRBV11-2 | few | TGTGCCAGCAGCTATGGACAGGGGTTAGGAACTAATGAAAAACTGTTTTTT | CASSYGQGLGTNEKLFF
. | TRBJ2-3 | TRBV13 | . | TGTGCCAGCAGCTCAGTGATGGACAGCGATAGAAGCACAGATACGCAGTATTTT | CASSSVMDSDRSTDTQYF
. | TRBJ2-7 | TRBV10-1 | few | TGCGCCAGCAGTCCGACAGGTTTAAGGGAGCAGTACTTC | CASSPTGLREQYF